Below, 31 T cell receptor beta chains from the same sample are listed, as sequenced in a study of shared clonotypes between healthy human individuals. Some clones are missing from TCRdb's copy, which holds only in-frame ones; the method was immunoSEQ multiplex PCR. This table has over a million clones, 75% to 80% appearing once. The specimen was memory CD4+ T cells from PBMCs. Stated subset: CD45RA-negative fraction. These receptors all stem from a man in his late teens or twenties in good health. Some clones in this sample may be carry-over from other donors' samples.

The chain joins TRBV4-1 to TRBJ1-2, with 7 bases aligning to TRBD1. CDR3 size: 13 residues. Trimming removed 3 bases from V and 8 bases from J; junction bases left unmatched: 6. Germline CDR1 and CDR2: MGHRA and YSYEKL. The CDR3 coding sequence is TGCGCCAGCAGCCAGCCGGGACAGTGGGGCTACACCTTC. Its protein is CASSQPGQWGYTF.

The CDR3 here is CASSLGVGNRVWDEQFF. CDR3 sequence (DNA): TGCGCCAGCAGCTTGGGCGTCGGGAACAGGGTGTGGGATGAGCAGTTCTTC. The chain links TRBV5-1 to TRBJ2-1; maybe TRBD1 (6 bases). Germline loops: CDR1 SGHRS, CDR2 YFSETQ. The CDR3 runs to 17 residues. V was pared by 0 bases and J by 8 bases, with 21 bases between.

As regards this clone: Distinct nucleotide sequences in the sample also encode this CDR3. The genes are TRBV5-1 and TRBJ1-2, with TRBD1 as a possible D gene (6 bases). The germline V gene has CDR1 SGHRS and CDR2 YFSETQ. The CDR3 contains 14 residues. The ends were cut back, 0 bases at V and 6 bases at J, with 12 bases in the middle. The CDR3 region is CASSLAGAVDGYTF. The CDR3 bases are TGCGCCAGCAGCTTGGCGGGGGCAGTTGATGGCTACACCTTC.

The chain recombines TRBV29-1 with TRBJ1-2, with D maybe TRBD1 (5 bases). CDR1 and CDR2 from the germline V gene are SQVTM and ANQGSEA. CDR3 length equals 14 residues. Trimming stripped 2 bases from V and 1 base from J, with 11 bases between. The CDR3: CSVESRAINYGYTF. Here the CDR3 DNA reads TGCAGCGTTGAAAGCAGGGCTATTAACTATGGCTACACCTTC.

The chain couples TRBV29-1 to TRBJ2-7; no reliable D call. The ends were cut back, 6 bases at V and 3 bases at J, with 9 bases in the middle. In germline, CDR1 is SQVTM, CDR2 ANQGSEA. CDR3 length equals 11 residues. The CDR3 sequence is CSVLKSYEQYF. The CDR3 DNA reads TGCAGCGTCCTTAAGAGCTACGAGCAGTACTTC.

This clone has just a few counts. V and J are TRBV30 and TRBJ2-5; a weak D match, TRBD1 (6 bases). There are 14 residues in the CDR3. V gave up 0 bases and J gave up 7 bases, with 15 bases separating them. In germline, CDR1 is GTSNPN, CDR2 SVGIG (reference sequence). The CDR3 loop is CAWSVVTGIGTQYF. As DNA, the CDR3 is TGTGCCTGGAGTGTAGTAACAGGGATCGGGACCCAGTACTTC.

This chain joins TRBV28 and TRBJ1-5, with a possible D match to TRBD1 (6 bases). Germline CDR1 and CDR2: MDHEN and SYDVKM. V was shortened by 6 bases and J by 7 bases, with 16 bases between the two germline ends. The CDR3 contains 14 residues. Written as DNA, the CDR3 is TGTGCCAGCAGGGACATCAGGGGCGGACAGCCCCAGCATTTT. It encodes CASRDIRGGQPQHF. Full variable domain (outside the CDR3, taken from reference TRBV28 and TRBJ1-5): DVKVTQSSRYLVKRTGEKVFLECVQDMDHENMFWYRQDPGLGLRLIYFSYDVKMKEKGDIPEGYSVSREKKERFSLILESASTNQTSMYLCASRDIRGGQPQHFGDGTRLSIL.

The genes are TRBV29-1 and TRBJ2-5; 9 bases agree with TRBD2. CDR1 and CDR2 from the germline V gene are SQVTM and ANQGSEA. V lost 3 bases, J lost 2 bases, and 10 bases stayed unmatched. This CDR3 has 16 amino acids. CDR3 region: CSVDSPLAGHQETQYF. CDR3 nucleotide sequence: TGCAGCGTTGATTCGCCCCTAGCGGGACATCAAGAGACCCAGTACTTC.

DNA of the CDR3: TGTGCCAGTAGTCCGTATAGCCGAGGGTACTACACCTTC. It yields the protein CASSPYSRGYYTF. The rearrangement uses TRBV19 and TRBJ1-2; D gene uncertain. Trimming removed 5 bases from V and 10 bases from J, with 17 bases in between. The germline CDR1 and CDR2 sequences are LNHDA and SQIVND (reference sequence). CDR3 length equals 13 residues.

The V gene is TRBV6-5, the J gene TRBJ2-1; 9 nucleotides match TRBD2. V shed 4 bases and J 2 bases; nucleotides not matched to a gene: 6. The CDR3 has 16 amino acids. Germline V lookup: CDR1 MNHEY, CDR2 SVGAGI. CDR3 sequence: CASSSASGAAYNEQFF. In DNA, the CDR3 is TGTGCCAGCAGTTCGGCTAGCGGGGCTGCCTACAATGAGCAGTTCTTC.

The J gene is TRBJ1-3, the V gene TRBV10-3; no definite D call. Germline V CDR1 and CDR2: ENHRY, SYGVKD. The CDR3 covers 15 residues. V was cut by 2 bases and J by 4 bases, with 12 bases left in between. The CDR3 DNA follows: TGTGCCATCAGTGAGAGCGATGGTGTGGGAAACACCATATATTTT. It yields the protein CAISESDGVGNTIYF.

The chain combines TRBV28 with TRBJ1-3, with 7 nucleotides matching TRBD1. The germline gives CDR1 MDHEN, CDR2 SYDVKM. The ends lost 2 bases at V and 1 base at J; junction bases unmatched: 5. The CDR3 consists of 16 residues. CDR3: CASSLGTAYSGNTIYF. The CDR3 nucleotides are TGTGCCAGCAGTTTAGGGACAGCTTATTCTGGAAACACCATATATTTT. Using reference TRBV28 and TRBJ1-3 for the parts outside the CDR3, the full variable domain is DVKVTQSSRYLVKRTGEKVFLECVQDMDHENMFWYRQDPGLGLRLIYFSYDVKMKEKGDIPEGYSVSREKKERFSLILESASTNQTSMYLCASSLGTAYSGNTIYFGEGSWLTVV.

This clone is a singleton in its sample. This chain links TRBV5-4 with TRBJ2-3; 8 bases fit TRBD2. Germline CDR1 SGHNT, CDR2 YYREEE (reference sequence). The trim removed 1 base at V and 1 base at J, leaving 11 bases unmatched. CDR3 size: 18 residues. CDR3 sequence (DNA): TGTGCCAGCAGCTTGTTGAGCGGGGCGGGAGGCGGCACAGATACGCAGTATTTT. Its translation: CASSLLSGAGGGTDTQYF.

This clone has a handful of counts. This rearrangement joins TRBV7-8 to TRBJ2-1; D tentatively reads TRBD1 or TRBD2 (5 bases each). The germline V gene has CDR1 SGHVS and CDR2 FQNEAQ. V was clipped by 0 bases and J by 0 bases, with 21 bases between them. The CDR3 is 20 amino acids. CDR3 sequence reads: CASSLARRDGLPSSYNEQFF. The CDR3 region has the DNA TGTGCCAGCAGCTTAGCACGACGGGACGGACTGCCGAGCTCCTACAATGAGCAGTTCTTC.

V usage is TRBV20-1 and J usage is TRBJ2-1; D remains ambiguous. Per the germline V gene, CDR1 is DFQATT and CDR2 is SNEGSKA (reference sequence). The CDR3 totals 10 residues. The V gene lost 5 bases and the J gene lost 6 bases, with 5 bases spanning the gap. CDR3: CSAALNEQFF. The DNA of the CDR3 is TGCAGTGCTGCCCTCAATGAGCAGTTCTTC.

V gene TRBV6-1 combines with J gene TRBJ1-2; D remains unclear. This CDR3 region has 11 residues. CDR1 and CDR2 from the germline V gene are MNHNS and SASEGT. Trimming removed 7 bases at V and 1 base at J, with 4 bases between. CDR3 protein: CASNFNYGYTF. The CDR3 DNA reads as TGTGCCAGCAACTTTAACTATGGCTACACCTTC.

This chain connects TRBV7-3 to TRBJ2-1, with 10 bases matching TRBD2. The V and J ends lost 2 bases and 10 bases, in that order; junction bases with no gene match: 8. CDR3 length: 15 residues. The germline CDR1 and CDR2 sequences are SGHTA and FQGTGA. The CDR3 nucleotides are TGTGCCAGCAGCTTAGGTAGCGGGAGGTCACGGGAGCAGTTCTTC. Translating gives CASSLGSGRSREQFF. Full variable domain (rest looked up from reference TRBV7-3 and TRBJ2-1): GAGVSQTPSNKVTEKGKYVELRCDPISGHTALYWYRQSLGQGPEFLIYFQGTGAADDSGLPNDRFFAVRPEGSVSTLKIQRTERGDSAVYLCASSLGSGRSREQFFGPGTRLTVL.

The rearrangement uses TRBV2 and TRBJ2-1, with 16 nucleotides matching TRBD2. The CDR3 runs to 16 residues. J was trimmed by 10 bases and V by 4 bases; bases with no gene match: 7. The germline CDR1 and CDR2 sequences are SNHLY and FYNNEI. The CDR3 coding sequence is TGTGCCAGCAGTGGGATGGGACTAGCGGGAGGGGGCGAGCAGTTCTTC. Amino acids: CASSGMGLAGGGEQFF. The full variable domain, its missing parts supplied by reference TRBV2 and TRBJ2-1, is EPEVTQTPSHQVTQMGQEVILRCVPISNHLYFYWYRQILGQKVEFLVSFYNNEISEKSEIFDDQFSVERPDGSNFTLKIRSTKLEDSAMYFCASSGMGLAGGGEQFFGPGTRLTVL.

V and J are TRBV10-2 and TRBJ2-2, with D maybe TRBD1 (6 bases). The CDR3 extends over 14 amino acids. The V end lost 1 base, the J end lost 5 bases, and 8 bases lay between the germline ends. Germline CDR1 is WSHSY and CDR2 is SAAADI. DNA for the CDR3: TGCGCCAGCAGTGAGTGGCAGGGGACCGGGGAGCTGTTTTTT. Amino acids: CASSEWQGTGELFF.

This clone was seen many times. This CDR3 reads CASTRRQGRTGELFF. CDR3 coding DNA: TGTGCCAGCACCCGTCGACAGGGAAGAACCGGGGAGCTGTTTTTT. The rearrangement links TRBV28 to TRBJ2-2; 7 nucleotides line up with TRBD1. After removal of 7 bases from V and 5 bases from J, the junction contained 10 bases not matched to a gene. CDR1 MDHEN and CDR2 SYDVKM come from the germline V gene. The CDR3 has 15 residues.

The CDR3 region has the DNA TGTGCCAGCAGCCCCGGGGGGGCGGCTGGAAACACCATATATTTT. Translation gives CASSPGGAAGNTIYF. J is TRBJ1-3 and V is TRBV5-4, with D possibly matching TRBD1 (6 bases). This CDR3 has 15 residues. Deletions cut 4 bases from V and 2 bases from J, with 13 bases between. Germline CDR1 and CDR2: SGHNT and YYREEE (reference sequence).

The chain employs TRBV27 and TRBJ1-4, with D unresolved. CDR3 length: 15 residues. Per the germline V gene, CDR1 is MNHEY and CDR2 is SMNVEV (reference sequence). V lost 3 bases and J lost 5, with 13 bases in between. The CDR3 sequence: CASSFIPGLNEKLFF. CDR3 DNA sequence: TGTGCCAGCAGTTTCATCCCGGGGTTGAATGAAAAACTGTTTTTT.

The chain links TRBV7-3 to TRBJ1-5; perhaps TRBD1 as D (5 bases). Germline V CDR1 and CDR2: SGHTA, FQGTGA. The CDR3 is made up of 18 amino acids. V lost 2 bases and J lost 3, with 20 bases in between. The CDR3, as DNA: TGTGCCAGCAGCTTATGGGCAATCGAGACAGTTCACAATCAGCCCCAGCATTTT. Protein: CASSLWAIETVHNQPQHF.

The chain is built from TRBV5-1 and TRBJ2-3; 7 bases match TRBD2. Trimming removed 7 bases from V and 4 bases from J; junction bases left unmatched: 15. CDR1 and CDR2 (germline): SGHRS, YFSETQ. The CDR3 covers 16 residues. CDR3 in DNA: TGCGCCAGCGGCCCCGGGTGGCGGGAGATCCCAGATACGCAGTATTTT. It encodes CASGPGWREIPDTQYF.

This clone was seen a single time. This chain connects TRBV2 to TRBJ2-4; 7 bases match TRBD1. J gave up 2 bases and V 5 bases, and 3 bases lay outside the gene matches. This CDR3 has 14 residues. CDR1 and CDR2 (germline): SNHLY, FYNNEI. The CDR3 spells CASSPDRSKNIQYF. As DNA, the CDR3 is TGTGCCAGCAGTCCGGACAGGTCCAAAAACATTCAGTACTTC.

CDR3 DNA sequence: TGTGCCAGCGGACCCCTAGGGTTTGGAGATACGCAGTATTTT. Its translation: CASGPLGFGDTQYF. The chain recombines TRBV7-9 with TRBJ2-3; D call uncertain. V was clipped by 8 bases and J by 5 bases, with 17 bases between them. Germline V gene lookup returns CDR1 SEHNR and CDR2 FQNEAQ (reference sequence). This CDR3 spans 14 amino acids.

J is TRBJ2-1 and V is TRBV18; 9 bases fit TRBD1. V shed 4 bases and J 8 bases; nucleotides not matched to a gene: 12. This CDR3 is 16 amino acids long. The germline V gene encodes CDR1 KGHSH and CDR2 LQKENI. For the CDR3, the DNA is TGTGCCAGCTCACGAATTACCCGGGACAGGGAACATGAGCAGTTCTTC. It codes for CASSRITRDREHEQFF.

This clone was recorded once. The rearrangement links TRBV5-1 to TRBJ1-2; 8 bases match TRBD1. Germline lookup yields CDR1 SGHRS and CDR2 YFSETQ. The CDR3 totals 15 residues. V shed 4 bases and J 6 bases; nucleotides not matched to a gene: 11. The CDR3 bases are TGCGCCAGCAGCCCGACAGACAGGGGAGGAGATGGCTACACCTTC. It codes for CASSPTDRGGDGYTF.

The chain uses TRBV27 and TRBJ1-2; D perhaps matches TRBD1 (6 bases). Per the germline V gene, CDR1 is MNHEY and CDR2 is SMNVEV (reference sequence). V was cut by 8 bases and J by 4 bases, with 17 bases left in between. The CDR3 consists of 14 residues. The CDR3 spells CASGKAGVGYGYTF. The CDR3 DNA reads as TGTGCCAGCGGGAAAGCAGGGGTTGGCTATGGCTACACCTTC.

The CDR3 region has the DNA TGTGCCAGTAGCCCACCGGGACAGGGGAGAGAGACCCAGTACTTC. Translation: CASSPPGQGRETQYF. This rearrangement joins TRBV19 to TRBJ2-5, with TRBD1 matching over 10 bases. The germline gives CDR1 LNHDA, CDR2 SQIVND (reference sequence). The CDR3 has 15 amino acids. With V trimmed by 6 bases and J by 4 bases, 8 bases remained unmatched.

This clone has a single count. The genes are TRBV15 and TRBJ2-7, with TRBD2 matching over 10 bases. Per germline, CDR1 LNHNV and CDR2 YYDKDF (reference sequence). J gave up 4 bases and V 3 bases, and 9 bases lay outside the gene matches. The CDR3 consists of 16 residues. CDR3 in DNA: TGTGCCACCAGCAGCGGACTTAGCGGGAGGTCTTACGAGCAGTACTTC. Amino acids: CATSSGLSGRSYEQYF.